This is a list of T cell receptor beta chains from one sample in a study of blood T cells in healthy people across ages. Each CDR3 protein gets one entry after TCRdb re-called the 5' RACE reads with MiXCR. Of roughly 1,700,000 distinct CDR3 sequences listed, 28% are singletons. Specimen: blood. These receptors were taken from a woman under 40 in good health. Both conserved end residues are part of each CDR3. D genes are given only for firm matches. Some rows have no size entry. The others give once, few or many, or a class for an expanded clone.

>NA|few|TRBV7-3|TRBJ2-1
TGTGCCAGCAGCCGGGCTCGAGCTGACTACTACAATGAGCAGTTCTTC
CASSRARADYYNEQFF
>NA|many|TRBV7-2|TRBJ1-5
TGTGCCAGCAGCTTAGAAGGGTCCCGCAATCAGCCCCAGCATTTT
CASSLEGSRNQPQHF
>TRBD2|once|TRBV7-6|TRBJ2-3
TGTGCCAGCAGCTCACTAGCGGTGCCCTTCACAGATACGCAGTATTTT
CASSSLAVPFTDTQYF
>NA|NA|TRBV5-6|TRBJ1-2
TGTGCCAGCAGCCGGTGGGGGAACTCTGGCTACACCTTC
CASSRWGNSGYTF
>TRBD1|few|TRBV15|TRBJ1-1
TGTGCCACCAGCAAGGACAGGGAGACTGAAGCTTTCTTT
CATSKDRETEAFF
>NA|few|TRBV15|TRBJ2-2
TGTGCCACCAGCAGAGACGGACACGCCGGGGAGCTGTTTTTT
CATSRDGHAGELFF
>NA|NA|TRBV24-1|TRBJ1-1
TGTGCCACTCAGAGGTCTCTGAACACTGAAGCTTTCTTT
CATQRSLNTEAFF
>NA|NA|TRBV10-3|TRBJ2-1
TGTGCCATCGGGCTAAGCTCCTACAATGAGCAGTTCTTC
CAIGLSSYNEQFF
>NA|NA|TRBV12-3/TRBV12-4|TRBJ1-2
TGTGCCAGCAGTTGGTCCGAGAGGGGTGGCTACACCTTC
CASSWSERGGYTF
>NA|NA|TRBV7-9|TRBJ2-2
TGTGCCAGCAGCTTAGAATTTCGACAGGCGGGTGAAAAGCTGTTTTTT
CASSLEFRQAGEKLFF
>TRBD1|NA|TRBV2|TRBJ1-2
TGTGCCAGCAGTTTACACAGGGGGCGGTGGGACTATGGCTACACCTTC
CASSLHRGRWDYGYTF
>NA|few|TRBV5-1|TRBJ2-1
TGCGCCAGCAGCTTGGGGGTTACCTCCTACAATGAGCAGTTCTTC
CASSLGVTSYNEQFF
>TRBD1|many|TRBV7-3|TRBJ2-5
TGTGCCAGCAGCCAACAGGGGGCTGGTGTCGGAGAGACCCAGTACTTC
CASSQQGAGVGETQYF
>TRBD1|few|TRBV6-5|TRBJ1-2
TGTGCCAGCAGTTATACTGGCCAGGGGGCTATCTATGGCTACACCTTC
CASSYTGQGAIYGYTF
>NA|NA|TRBV7-7|TRBJ1-2
TGTGCCAGCAGGAGAAGAAGGAATTATGGCTACACCTTC
CASRRRRNYGYTF
>NA|few|TRBV12-3/TRBV12-4|TRBJ1-5
TGTGCCAGCAGTAGTTCCAGGGCTCAGGGCAATCAGCCCCAGCATTTT
CASSSSRAQGNQPQHF
>TRBD1|NA|TRBV6-6|TRBJ2-7
TGTGCCAGCAGTTACACCCCCGGGACAGACGAGCAGTACTTC
CASSYTPGTDEQYF
>TRBD1|few|TRBV3-1|TRBJ2-1
TGTGCCAGCAGCCACTCATACCTCCACAGGGGGCGCATCACTGAGCAGTTCTTC
CASSHSYLHRGRITEQFF
>NA|NA|TRBV7-2|TRBJ2-5
TGTGCCAGCAGCTCACTACCTGGACGCACAGAGACCCAGTACTTC
CASSSLPGRTETQYF
>TRBD2|NA|TRBV6-2/TRBV6-3|TRBJ2-1
TGTGCCAGCAGCGCCCTAGCGGGGGGGCGGTATGAGCAGTTCTTC
CASSALAGGRYEQFF
>NA|few|TRBV6-5|TRBJ1-1
TGTGCCAGCAGTTACCACCGACAGGCCACTGAAGCTTTCTTT
CASSYHRQATEAFF
>TRBD2|few|TRBV6-5|TRBJ2-7
TGTGCCAGCAGAAATCCTAGCGGGAGCAACGAGCAGTACTTC
CASRNPSGSNEQYF
>NA|few|TRBV6-6|TRBJ2-3
TGTGCCAGCAGTTATCCCGGGAAAGGGATAAAGACAGATACGCAGTATTTT
CASSYPGKGIKTDTQYF
>TRBD2|many|TRBV29-1|TRBJ2-1
TGCAGCGTTGAAGGTTCTAGCGGGGGCTCCTACAATGAGCAGTTCTTC
CSVEGSSGGSYNEQFF
>NA|NA|TRBV29-1|TRBJ1-1
TGCAGCGTTGGGACACCTAAAGAAGCTTTCTTT
CSVGTPKEAFF
>TRBD1|NA|TRBV7-6|TRBJ1-5
TGTGCCAGCAGCTCAGGACAGGGCGGGGGGCAGCCCCAGCATTTT
CASSSGQGGGQPQHF
>NA|NA|TRBV7-9|TRBJ2-1
TGTGCCAGCAGCTTAAACTCCATTGGGAATGAGCAGTTCTTC
CASSLNSIGNEQFF
>NA|few|TRBV20-1|TRBJ2-5
TGCAGTGCTAGAGATGAGGGGGGGGCTGAGACCCAGTACTTC
CSARDEGGAETQYF
>NA|many|TRBV2|TRBJ2-5
TGTGCCAGCAGTGACAGTCCTGGGGAGACCCAGTACTTC
CASSDSPGETQYF
>TRBD1|NA|TRBV5-5|TRBJ1-1
TGTGCCAGCGGAATTCGACAGGGAGGAACTGAAGCTTTCTTT
CASGIRQGGTEAFF
>TRBD1|few|TRBV29-1|TRBJ1-2
TGCAGCGTGGGCCGGGACAGGGCCAGCGGCTACACCTTC
CSVGRDRASGYTF
>NA|few|TRBV20-1|TRBJ2-5
TGCAGTGCTCCAATCCCCGGGACACGCCAAGAGACCCAGTACTTC
CSAPIPGTRQETQYF
>TRBD1|NA|TRBV6-2/TRBV6-3|TRBJ1-2
TGTGCCAGCACTACCGGGACAGGGGCCCGTGGCTACACCTTC
CASTTGTGARGYTF
>NA|NA|TRBV10-2|TRBJ2-7
TGTGCCAGCAGTGGCAGGGTCTTCTACGAGCAGTACTTC
CASSGRVFYEQYF
>NA|few|TRBV12-3/TRBV12-4|TRBJ2-1
TGTGCCAGCAGTTTAGCCGACCGCCGGGAGCAGTTCTTC
CASSLADRREQFF
>NA|NA|TRBV6-2/TRBV6-3|TRBJ2-3
TGTGCCAGCAGTCCCCCGGACAGCCTCCCCCGCACAGATACGCAGTATTTT
CASSPPDSLPRTDTQYF
>NA|few|TRBV6-5|TRBJ1-2
TGTGCCAGCAGTCCCCTACGGTCTAACTATGGCTACACCTTC
CASSPLRSNYGYTF
>NA|NA|TRBV7-2|TRBJ1-6
TGTGCCAGCAGCCAGGACATACAAACCACCTCACCCCTCCACTTT
CASSQDIQTTSPLHF
>NA|once|TRBV7-7|TRBJ1-5
TGTGCCAGCAGCCGGGACCGCGGGGGGCCCCAGCATTTT
CASSRDRGGPQHF
>NA|NA|TRBV5-1|TRBJ2-3
TGCGCCAGCAGCTTTCAAGGGACATCCATTAGAGATACGCAGTATTTT
CASSFQGTSIRDTQYF
>TRBD2|few|TRBV6-6|TRBJ2-7
TGTGCCAGCAGCCCGACTAGCGGGAGGATCGAGCAGTACTTC
CASSPTSGRIEQYF
>NA|NA|TRBV27|TRBJ1-5
TGTGCCACCAGCGCTAGCCAGGGAAGCAATCAGCCCCAGCATTTT
CATSASQGSNQPQHF
>TRBD1|NA|TRBV7-9|TRBJ2-1
TGTGCCAGCAGCTTAGTGGGCACAGGGGCGGATAATGAGCAGTTCTTC
CASSLVGTGADNEQFF
>NA|NA|TRBV30|TRBJ1-5
TGTGCCTGGAGTCCCAGTGCAGCGGGTCAGCCCCAGCATTTT
CAWSPSAAGQPQHF
>TRBD1|few|TRBV4-1|TRBJ2-7
TGCGCCAGCAGCCACCCCGGGACAGGGGATAGTTACGAGCAGTACTTC
CASSHPGTGDSYEQYF
>NA|few|TRBV7-2|TRBJ2-5
TGTGCCAGCAGCTTAGAAATTACGAAAGAGACCCAGTACTTC
CASSLEITKETQYF
>NA|NA|TRBV18|TRBJ1-5
TGTGCCAGCTCAACGGGTGAGGGGCAACAGCCCCAGCATTTT
CASSTGEGQQPQHF